This T cell receptor beta chain was profiled in a study of human T cells and chemical hapten exposure. Comment on this clonotype: Its target is not known. A junction end diverges from the germline sequence, so it may reflect a read error.

Time point described: pre-sensitization, week 0. Treatment of the sample: therapeutic diphenylcyclopropenone sensitization with weekly scalp DPC. Total RNA was isolated from whole blood that had not been fractionated. TCRdb re-derived calls from the RACE reads in MiXCR, one entry per CDR3 protein. The sample comprises 380,000 or so distinct CDR3 sequences, 5.5% of which are singletons, and around 8.8% rests with the top ten. Broader study findings: After DPC sensitization, TCRs above 1 in 1000 frequency showed no change.

Germline V gene lookup returns CDR1 SSHAT and CDR2 FNYEAQ (reference sequence). The CDR3 consists of 13 residues. Sequencing was performed on whole blood, taken in connection with sensitization to the hapten diphenylcyclopropenone (DPC). This chain joins TRBV7-7 and TRBJ2-2, with D perhaps TRBD2 (5 bases). This TCR derives from a woman under 30 with alopecia areata. Some clones in this sample may be carry-over from other donors' samples. Written as DNA, the CDR3 is TGTGCTAGCAGCTTAGGAGCGGTCGGGGAGCCGTTTTTT. Protein: CASSLGAVGEPFF.